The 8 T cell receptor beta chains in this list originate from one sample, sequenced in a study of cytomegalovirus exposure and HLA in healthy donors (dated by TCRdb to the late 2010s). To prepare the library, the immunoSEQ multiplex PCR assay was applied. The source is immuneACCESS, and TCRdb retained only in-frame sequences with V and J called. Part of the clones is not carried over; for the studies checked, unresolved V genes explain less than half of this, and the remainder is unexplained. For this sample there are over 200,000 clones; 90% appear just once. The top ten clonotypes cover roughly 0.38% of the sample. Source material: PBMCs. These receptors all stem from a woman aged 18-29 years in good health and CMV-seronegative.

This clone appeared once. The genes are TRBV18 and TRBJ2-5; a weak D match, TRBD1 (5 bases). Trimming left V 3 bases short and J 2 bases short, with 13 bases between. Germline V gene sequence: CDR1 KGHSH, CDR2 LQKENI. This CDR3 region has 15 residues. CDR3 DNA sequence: TGTGCCAGCTCACCTTTCGACAGCAATCAAGAGACCCAGTACTTC. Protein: CASSPFDSNQETQYF.

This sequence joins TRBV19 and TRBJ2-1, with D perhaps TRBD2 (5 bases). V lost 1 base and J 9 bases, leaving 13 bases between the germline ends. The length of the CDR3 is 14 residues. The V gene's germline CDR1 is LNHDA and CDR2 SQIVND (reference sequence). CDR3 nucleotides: TGTGCCAGTAGTATAGGTAGCGCCCGTAGTGAGCAGTTCTTC. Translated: CASSIGSARSEQFF.

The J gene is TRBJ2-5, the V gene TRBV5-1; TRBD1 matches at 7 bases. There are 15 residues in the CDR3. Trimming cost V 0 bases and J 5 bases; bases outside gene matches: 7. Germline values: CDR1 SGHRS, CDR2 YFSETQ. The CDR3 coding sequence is TGCGCCAGCAGCTTGGGGGGCACAGGGGCGGAGACCCAGTACTTC. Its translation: CASSLGGTGAETQYF.

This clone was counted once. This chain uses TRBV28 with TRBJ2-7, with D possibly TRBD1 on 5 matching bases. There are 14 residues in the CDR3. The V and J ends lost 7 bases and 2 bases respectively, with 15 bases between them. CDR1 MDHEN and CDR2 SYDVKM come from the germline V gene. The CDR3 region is CASTGWGQAYEQYV. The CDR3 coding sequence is TGTGCCAGCACCGGTTGGGGCCAGGCCTACGAGCAGTACGTC.

DNA of the CDR3: TGTGCCAGCAGTATGGGACAGATAACTGAAGCTTTCTTT. It yields the protein CASSMGQITEAFF. The chain carries TRBV6-1 and TRBJ1-1; 7 nucleotides agree with TRBD1. J gave up 5 bases and V 5 bases, and 5 bases lay outside the gene matches. The germline CDR1 and CDR2 sequences are MNHNS and SASEGT. This CDR3 contains 13 residues.

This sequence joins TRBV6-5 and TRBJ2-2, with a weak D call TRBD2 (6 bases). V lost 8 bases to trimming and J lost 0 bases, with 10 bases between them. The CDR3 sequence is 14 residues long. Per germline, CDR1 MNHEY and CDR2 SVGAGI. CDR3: CASGGWTNTGELFF. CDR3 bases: TGTGCCAGCGGGGGGTGGACGAACACCGGGGAGCTGTTTTTT.

The CDR3 DNA reads TGTGCCAGCAGTTACGGAACTATGACGCAGTATTTT. Translating gives CASSYGTMTQYF. This sequence joins TRBV5-6 and TRBJ2-3, with D uncertain. V dropped 5 bases and J dropped 9 bases, with 13 bases sitting between them. The CDR3 contains 12 residues. Germline CDR1 SGHDT, CDR2 YYEEEE.

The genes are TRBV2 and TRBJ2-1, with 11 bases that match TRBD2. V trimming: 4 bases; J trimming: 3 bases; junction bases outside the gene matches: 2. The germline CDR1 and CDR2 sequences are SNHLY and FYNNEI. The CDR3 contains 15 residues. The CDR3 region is CASSASGGNYNEQFF. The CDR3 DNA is TGTGCCAGCAGTGCTAGCGGGGGGAACTACAATGAGCAGTTCTTC.